Sequencing of this TCR beta chain was carried out in a study of shared clonotypes between healthy human individuals. V dropped 1 base and J dropped 4; count of bases not matched to a gene: 9. The CDR3 has 16 residues. Per germline, CDR1 SEHNR and CDR2 FQNEAQ (reference sequence). Profiling relied on immunoSEQ multiplex PCR, and the TCRdb table lists in-frame clones only, not all of them. The sample has about 1,500,000 clones; roughly 97% are singletons. The TCR comes from a man between 25 and 39 years old in good health. Sequenced sample: naive CD4+ T cells sorted from blood. Documented subset: CD45RA+ positively selected. The chain employs TRBV7-9 and TRBJ2-7; 8 positions agree with TRBD2. The CDR3 here is CASSLDNIAGLYEQYF. The CDR3 coding sequence is TGTGCCAGCAGCTTAGATAATATAGCGGGATTATACGAGCAGTACTTC.